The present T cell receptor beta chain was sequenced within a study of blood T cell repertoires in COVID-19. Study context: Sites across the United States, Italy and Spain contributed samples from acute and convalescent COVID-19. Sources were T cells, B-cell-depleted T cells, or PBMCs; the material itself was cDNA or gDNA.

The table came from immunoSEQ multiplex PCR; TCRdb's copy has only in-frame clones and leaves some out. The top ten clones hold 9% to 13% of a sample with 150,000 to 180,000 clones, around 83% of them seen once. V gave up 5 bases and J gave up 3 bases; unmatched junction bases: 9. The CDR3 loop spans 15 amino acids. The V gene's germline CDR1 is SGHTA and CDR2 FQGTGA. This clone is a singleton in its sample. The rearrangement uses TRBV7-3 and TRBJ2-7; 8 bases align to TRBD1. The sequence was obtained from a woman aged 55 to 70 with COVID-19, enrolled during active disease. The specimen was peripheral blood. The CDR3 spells CASSPGQGRIYEQYF. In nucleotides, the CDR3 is TGTGCCAGCAGCCCTGGACAGGGACGCATCTACGAGCAGTACTTC.